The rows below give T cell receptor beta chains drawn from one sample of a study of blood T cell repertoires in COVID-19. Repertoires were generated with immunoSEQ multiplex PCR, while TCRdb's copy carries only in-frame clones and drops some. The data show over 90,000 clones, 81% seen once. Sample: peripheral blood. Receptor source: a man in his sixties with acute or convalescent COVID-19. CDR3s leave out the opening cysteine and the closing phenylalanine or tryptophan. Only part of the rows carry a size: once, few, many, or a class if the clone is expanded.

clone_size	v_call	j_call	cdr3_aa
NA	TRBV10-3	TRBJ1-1	AISLQGSDAEAF
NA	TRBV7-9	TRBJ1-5	ASSPGQGAPPNQPQH
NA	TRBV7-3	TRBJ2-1	ASSFTGASSYNEQF
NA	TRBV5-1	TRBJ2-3	ASRTPGQGSDTQY
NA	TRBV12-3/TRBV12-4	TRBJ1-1	ASSYRDRVSAF
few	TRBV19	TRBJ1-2	ASRLESRGYT
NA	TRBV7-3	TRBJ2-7	ASSLGVSYEQY
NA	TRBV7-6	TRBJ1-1	ASSSRRQGLNTEAF
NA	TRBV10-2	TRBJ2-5	ASSESGTTKETQY
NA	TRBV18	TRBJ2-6	ASSPSMQGAPGSGANVLT
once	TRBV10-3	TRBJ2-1	AIRGQGLTLGEQF
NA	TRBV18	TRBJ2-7	ASRTQGAYEQY
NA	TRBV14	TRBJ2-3	ASSQGIRGADTQY
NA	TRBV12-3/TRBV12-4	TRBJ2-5	ASSLVGQETQY
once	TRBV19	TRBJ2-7	ASSISGSYEQY
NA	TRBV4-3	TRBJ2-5	ASSQDYLGALGTQY
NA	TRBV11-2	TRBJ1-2	ASSFNQGYGYT
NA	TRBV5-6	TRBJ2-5	ASGPGLQETQY
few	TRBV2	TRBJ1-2	ASSYTGDPNYGYT
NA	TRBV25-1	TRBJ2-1	ASSARENPYNEQF
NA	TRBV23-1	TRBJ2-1	ASSHWGGYNEQF
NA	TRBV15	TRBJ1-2	ATSRDHTYGYT
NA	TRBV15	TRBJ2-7	ATSRDPPGQGSEQY
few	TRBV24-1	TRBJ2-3	ATSSGATDTQY
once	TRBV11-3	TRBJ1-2	ASSLEWTVEGLDYT
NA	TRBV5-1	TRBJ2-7	ASSLIQGVVGEQY
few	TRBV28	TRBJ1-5	ASSLTGSGYQPQH
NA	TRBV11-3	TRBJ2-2	ASSPRTSVAGELF
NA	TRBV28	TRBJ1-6	ASSSLNSPLH
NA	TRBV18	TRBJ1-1	ASSRPNGGPEAF
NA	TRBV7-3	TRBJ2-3	ASSSEGGPDTQY
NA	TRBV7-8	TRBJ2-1	ASSRDYFGQF
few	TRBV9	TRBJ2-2	ASSPEGTGELF
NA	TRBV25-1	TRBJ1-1	ASGQWNTEAF
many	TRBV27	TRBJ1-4	ASSAKQGAANEKLF
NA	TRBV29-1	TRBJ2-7	SAIQGSYEQY
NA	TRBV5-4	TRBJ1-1	ASSKPGVNTEAF
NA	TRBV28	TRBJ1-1	ASSNRAKNTEAF
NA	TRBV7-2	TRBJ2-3	ASSLVVLAADTQY
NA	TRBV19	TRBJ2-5	ASTRYQETQY
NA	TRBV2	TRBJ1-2	ASSEGGSYGYT
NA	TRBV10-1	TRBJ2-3	ASSESPGGFTDTQY
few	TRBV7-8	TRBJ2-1	ASSLGGTSGRAWSNEQF
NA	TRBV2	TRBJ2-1	ASFRLAGVFYNEQF
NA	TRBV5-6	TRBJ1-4	ASSLGSGTTNEKLF
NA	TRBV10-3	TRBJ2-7	AITRSEAYEQY